Below are 16 T cell receptor beta chains sequenced from a single sample in a study of T cell responses to AZD1222 COVID-19 vaccine. Data came from immunoSEQ multiplex PCR; TCRdb stores just in-frame clones and leaves some out. The table includes roughly 36,000 clones, about 88% detected once. Source: peripheral blood, taken on day 0 of AZD1222 vaccination. These TCRs come from an adult in good health.

The chain links TRBV4-1 to TRBJ1-5; no clear D gene. Germline values: CDR1 MGHRA, CDR2 YSYEKL. The V end was cut by 4 bases, the J end by 6 bases, with 16 bases between. CDR3 length: 15 residues. CDR3 DNA sequence: TGCGCCAGCAGCCCCCTAGCGACCTTGGGTCAGCCCCAGCATTTT. It codes for CASSPLATLGQPQHF.

The V and J genes are TRBV27 and TRBJ2-7, with D perhaps being TRBD1 or TRBD2 (5 bases each). The germline V and J ends were trimmed by 5 bases and 5 bases, with 10 bases remaining between them. Germline values: CDR1 MNHEY, CDR2 SMNVEV (reference sequence). The CDR3 loop spans 12 amino acids. CDR3 nucleotide sequence: TGTGCCAGCAGTCCCGAGGGGAACGAGCAGTACTTC. It translates to CASSPEGNEQYF.

This clone was picked up one time. The V call is TRBV11-2, the J call TRBJ2-7; 7 nucleotides match TRBD2. Germline V gene sequence: CDR1 SGHAT, CDR2 FQNNGV. With 5 bases clipped from V and 4 bases from J, the junction kept 8 bases outside the gene matches. This CDR3 region has 14 residues. CDR3 sequence: CASSPGGVAYEQYF. The DNA for the CDR3 is TGTGCCAGCAGCCCGGGAGGAGTAGCTTACGAGCAGTACTTC.

The J gene is TRBJ2-5, the V gene TRBV5-6; D gene uncertain. CDR1 and CDR2 from the germline V gene are SGHDT and YYEEEE. This CDR3 is built from 16 residues. Between the trimmed V and J ends, which lost 5 bases and 5 bases, there was a span of 22 bases. In nucleotides, the CDR3 is TGTGCCAGCAGTTTTTATTCGGACGTGGAGTGGGAGACCCAGTACTTC. As protein: CASSFYSDVEWETQYF.

This clone was counted between two and nine times. The J gene is TRBJ2-1, the V gene TRBV28, with TRBD1 matching over 9 bases. The CDR3 is 15 amino acids. Germline V gene data show CDR1 as MDHEN and CDR2 as SYDVKM. The V gene end was trimmed by 4 bases and the J gene end by 8 bases; junction bases not matched to a gene: 9. CDR3 protein: CASSSSGTGSHEQFF. In DNA form, the CDR3 reads TGTGCCAGCAGTTCCTCCGGGACAGGGTCCCATGAGCAGTTCTTC.

The genes are TRBV27 and TRBJ2-1; 7 bases fit TRBD2. Looked up from germline, CDR1 is MNHEY and CDR2 is SMNVEV (reference sequence). The CDR3 totals 15 residues. V shed 5 bases and J 1 base; nucleotides not matched to a gene: 5. This CDR3 reads CASSALAVSYNEQFF. In DNA form, the CDR3 reads TGTGCCAGCAGTGCCCTAGCGGTATCCTACAATGAGCAGTTCTTC.

V and J are TRBV28 and TRBJ2-3; D is unclear. The V and J ends lost 5 bases and 0 bases respectively, with 9 bases between them. Germline loops: CDR1 MDHEN, CDR2 SYDVKM. This CDR3 comprises 14 residues. The CDR3 nucleotides read TGTGCCAGCAGTCTCGACCCGAGCACAGATACGCAGTATTTT. Translation gives CASSLDPSTDTQYF. The full variable domain, completed using reference TRBV28 and TRBJ2-3, is DVKVTQSSRYLVKRTGEKVFLECVQDMDHENMFWYRQDPGLGLRLIYFSYDVKMKEKGDIPEGYSVSREKKERFSLILESASTNQTSMYLCASSLDPSTDTQYFGPGTRLTVL.

This clone was counted between two and nine times. J is TRBJ1-3 and V is TRBV10-1; no reliable D call. The CDR3 covers 15 residues. Trimming removed 8 bases from V and 0 bases from J, with 14 bases in between. Germline V lookup: CDR1 WNHNN, CDR2 SYGVQD (reference sequence). The CDR3 spells CASPCGDLSGNTIYF. The CDR3 DNA is TGCGCCAGCCCGTGCGGAGATCTCTCTGGAAACACCATATATTTT.

The chain uses TRBV6-5 and TRBJ2-2; D might be TRBD1 (6 bases). This CDR3 has 14 residues. Trimming took off 5 bases at V and 1 base at J, with 8 bases between the two ends. Germline V gene data show CDR1 as MNHEY and CDR2 as SVGAGI. CDR3 sequence reads: CASSQQGNTGELFF. The CDR3 coding sequence is TGTGCCAGCAGTCAACAGGGGAACACCGGGGAGCTGTTTTTT.

The J gene is TRBJ2-5, the V gene TRBV3-1 (or the pseudogene TRBV3-2); TRBD2 is a possible D gene (6 bases). The V end lost 5 bases, the J end lost 5 bases, and 6 bases lay between the germline ends. Germline V gene sequence: CDR1 LGHDT, CDR2 YNNKEL (reference sequence). This CDR3 region has 11 residues. The CDR3 nucleotides are TGTGCCAGCAGCGGGAGGGAGACCCAGTACTTC. As protein: CASSGRETQYF.

V is TRBV2 and J is TRBJ2-1, with D maybe TRBD2 (5 bases). This CDR3 comprises 13 residues. Per the germline V gene, CDR1 is SNHLY and CDR2 is FYNNEI. V was shortened by 7 bases and J by 8 bases, with 15 bases between the two germline ends. DNA of the CDR3: TGTGCCAGCAAGTACGAGGGAAGCGATGAGCAGTTCTTC. Its translation is CASKYEGSDEQFF.

This chain uses TRBV7-9 with TRBJ2-7; D is undetermined. This CDR3 spans 12 amino acids. V shed 5 bases and J shed 6 bases, with 11 bases lying between them. The V gene's germline CDR1 is SEHNR and CDR2 FQNEAQ (reference sequence). This CDR3 reads CASSIGGPEQYF. CDR3 bases: TGTGCCAGCAGCATCGGTGGGCCCGAGCAGTACTTC.

This chain links TRBV6-6 with TRBJ2-1; D gene unclear. Trimming took off 7 bases at V and 0 bases at J, with 13 bases between the two ends. Germline CDR1 reads MNHNY; CDR2 reads SVGAGI (reference sequence). The CDR3 has 15 amino acids. The CDR3 DNA sequence: TGTGCCAGCACCCCTTTCACTAACTCCTACAATGAGCAGTTCTTC. It encodes CASTPFTNSYNEQFF.

The gene calls are TRBV29-1 and TRBJ1-1; D gene uncertain. The germline gives CDR1 SQVTM, CDR2 ANQGSEA. The CDR3 totals 11 residues. Deletions cut 2 bases from V and 5 bases from J, with 6 bases between. CDR3 sequence reads: CSVEQKTEAFF. CDR3 bases: TGCAGCGTTGAACAGAAAACTGAAGCTTTCTTT.

The chain uses TRBV6-1 and TRBJ1-6; unclear D gene. From germline, CDR1 is MNHNS and CDR2 SASEGT. The CDR3 is made up of 15 amino acids. V dropped 2 bases and J dropped 10 bases, with 15 bases sitting between them. CDR3 nucleotide sequence: TGTGCCAGCAGTGAACGGCCGTTCGGTGACTCACCCCTCCACTTT. Translated, it gives CASSERPFGDSPLHF.

The chain carries TRBV2 and TRBJ2-5; D is perhaps TRBD1 (5 bases). CDR1 and CDR2 from the germline V gene are SNHLY and FYNNEI. This CDR3 spans 16 amino acids. V dropped 8 bases and J dropped 1 base, with 20 bases sitting between them. CDR3 in DNA: TGTGCCAGCGAACCCTCGGTCTCGCAGGGCCAAGAGACCCAGTACTTC. It codes for CASEPSVSQGQETQYF.